Each of the 23 T cell receptor beta chains below was sequenced from the same sample in a study of beta chain features in type 1 diabetes (dated by TCRdb to between 2018 and 2020). Library method: the immunoSEQ multiplex PCR assay. The High Capacity cDNA Reverse Transcription Kit was used to reverse transcribe all of the isolated RNA, meaning that expressed TCRB transcripts were what got sequenced. Entries here come from immuneACCESS through TCRdb and include only in-frame sequences with V and J called. Some clones fail to appear in such tables; in the studies checked, an unresolved V gene covers under half of the shortfall, and the cause of the remainder is unknown. Recorded for this sample are under 400,000 clones; roughly 12% of them occurred a single time. The leading ten clones occupy approximately 0.015% of the sample. The sample consisted of naive CD4+ T cells from blood. The intended sense of this specimen's cell subset or site label: true naive CD4+ T cells. The receptors stem from a young man in good health.

The chain has TRBV19 and TRBJ2-1; 9 bases match TRBD1. Germline assignment: CDR1 LNHDA and CDR2 SQIVND (reference sequence). Trimming removed 9 bases from V and 4 bases from J; junction bases left unmatched: 7. The CDR3 is 14 residues long. CDR3 in DNA: TGTGCCAGCTCCCGGGACAGGGATTACAATGAGCAGTTCTTC. As protein: CASSRDRDYNEQFF.

This clone was observed a few times. This rearrangement joins TRBV11-3 to TRBJ2-5, with D possibly being TRBD2 (5 bases). The CDR3 covers 13 residues. The V gene's germline CDR1 is SGHNT and CDR2 YENEEA. The V gene lost 5 bases and the J gene lost 3 bases, with 10 bases spanning the gap. The CDR3: CASSGSPKETQYF. The CDR3 region has the DNA TGTGCCAGCAGCGGGAGCCCGAAAGAGACCCAGTACTTC.

This clone turned up a few times. The chain links TRBV6-5 to TRBJ2-1, with a tentative D call TRBD2 (7 bases). V dropped 7 bases and J dropped 0 bases, with 13 bases sitting between them. Germline V gene data show CDR1 as MNHEY and CDR2 as SVGAGI. CDR3 length equals 15 residues. CDR3 region: CASKKRGASYNEQFF. The DNA of the CDR3 is TGTGCCAGCAAAAAACGGGGGGCCTCCTACAATGAGCAGTTCTTC.

This clone was seen only a few times. The chain uses TRBV27 and TRBJ2-7; a weak D match, TRBD1 (6 bases). V gave up 5 bases and J gave up 2 bases, with 10 bases separating them. The CDR3 consists of 13 residues. The germline CDR1 and CDR2 sequences are MNHEY and SMNVEV (reference sequence). Here the CDR3 reads CASSRNRAYEQYF. In DNA form, the CDR3 reads TGTGCCAGCAGTAGGAACAGGGCCTACGAGCAGTACTTC.

This clone was counted between two and nine times. V usage is TRBV5-6 and J usage is TRBJ1-2, with TRBD1 as a possible D gene (6 bases). Per germline, CDR1 SGHDT and CDR2 YYEEEE. The V and J ends lost 2 bases and 7 bases respectively, with 12 bases between them. The CDR3 loop spans 13 amino acids. CDR3 nucleotide sequence: TGTGCCAGCAGCTTTACAGGGCCGGGTGGCTACACCTTC. Protein: CASSFTGPGGYTF.

This chain links TRBV7-9 with TRBJ2-7; 13 bases match TRBD2. The V and J ends lost 3 bases and 4 bases, in that order; junction bases with no gene match: 3. Germline CDR1 is SEHNR and CDR2 is FQNEAQ (reference sequence). The CDR3 loop spans 15 amino acids. DNA for the CDR3: TGTGCCAGCAGCTTGGGACTAGCGGGAAAGTACGAGCAGTACTTC. As protein: CASSLGLAGKYEQYF.

The chain has TRBV30 and TRBJ1-5; maybe TRBD1 (5 bases). The germline gives CDR1 GTSNPN, CDR2 SVGIG (reference sequence). CDR3 length equals 13 residues. Between the trimmed V and J ends, which lost 1 base and 4 bases, there was a span of 8 bases. The chain's CDR3 is CAWSEGVNQPQHF. The CDR3 DNA follows: TGTGCCTGGAGTGAAGGGGTGAATCAGCCCCAGCATTTT.

This chain uses TRBV4-2 with TRBJ2-2; a weak D match, TRBD2 (6 bases). Trimming removed 0 bases from V and 5 bases from J, with 16 bases in between. This CDR3 is 17 amino acids long. The germline V gene has CDR1 LGHNA and CDR2 YNFKEQ. The CDR3 reads CASSQDGVRGRTGELFF. DNA for the CDR3: TGTGCCAGCAGCCAAGATGGGGTTCGGGGGAGGACCGGGGAGCTGTTTTTT.

This clone was counted only a few times. The CDR3, as DNA: TGTGCCAGCAGTTCCGGGACTAGCTTCATAGCCGGGGAGCTGTTTTTT. Protein product: CASSSGTSFIAGELFF. The chain is built from TRBV28 and TRBJ2-2; the match to TRBD2 covers 9 bases. Germline lookup yields CDR1 MDHEN and CDR2 SYDVKM. The ends lost 4 bases at V and 6 bases at J; junction bases unmatched: 9. The CDR3 runs to 16 residues.

This clone came up a few times. The chain combines TRBV2 with TRBJ2-7; possible D gene TRBD1, 5 bases. The ends were cut back, 6 bases at V and 5 bases at J, with 11 bases in the middle. This CDR3 comprises 12 residues. Germline V CDR1 and CDR2: SNHLY, FYNNEI. Here the CDR3 DNA reads TGTGCCAGCAGCAAAGACAGCAACGAGCAGTACTTC. Residues: CASSKDSNEQYF.

This clone was observed a handful of times. The chain recombines TRBV2 with TRBJ1-1; D gene uncertain. The V gene's germline CDR1 is SNHLY and CDR2 FYNNEI. Trimming removed 6 bases from V and 0 bases from J, with 14 bases in between. This CDR3 spans 15 amino acids. The CDR3 DNA is TGTGCCAGCAGGGATACAACGGGAATGAACACTGAAGCTTTCTTT. This encodes CASRDTTGMNTEAFF.

This clone was observed a few times. The chain has TRBV7-9 and TRBJ1-5; D not resolved. The V gene's germline CDR1 is SEHNR and CDR2 FQNEAQ (reference sequence). V gave up 1 base and J gave up 2 bases, with 6 bases separating them. This CDR3 has 14 amino acids. DNA of the CDR3: TGTGCCAGCAGCTTAGAAGGAGGCAATCAGCCCCAGCATTTT. The encoded protein is CASSLEGGNQPQHF.

This chain connects TRBV27 to TRBJ2-1; TRBD2 agrees at 10 bases. The CDR3 runs 15 residues. Germline V gene sequence: CDR1 MNHEY, CDR2 SMNVEV (reference sequence). The J segment lost 3 bases and the V segment lost 6 bases, leaving 5 bases of the junction unmatched. CDR3 sequence reads: CASRRQRGGYNEQFF. The CDR3 bases are TGTGCCAGCAGACGCCAGCGGGGGGGCTACAATGAGCAGTTCTTC.

This chain joins TRBV28 and TRBJ1-2; 9 bases fit TRBD1. The germline V gene encodes CDR1 MDHEN and CDR2 SYDVKM. Trimming took 5 bases from V and 2 from J; bases not matched to a gene: 3. CDR3 length: 14 amino acids. CDR3 amino acids: CASSTGQGNYGYTF. CDR3 nucleotides: TGTGCCAGCAGTACCGGACAGGGGAACTATGGCTACACCTTC.

This clone was picked up a small number of times. This chain connects TRBV7-9 to TRBJ2-3, with 11 bases fitting TRBD1. Per the germline V gene, CDR1 is SEHNR and CDR2 is FQNEAQ (reference sequence). The CDR3 has 16 residues. The trim removed 6 bases at V and 5 bases at J, leaving 10 bases unmatched. The CDR3 loop reads CASSFGQGALKDTQYF. CDR3 sequence (DNA): TGTGCCAGCAGTTTCGGACAGGGGGCTTTGAAAGATACGCAGTATTTT.

There are a few counts of this clone. The chain employs TRBV5-6 and TRBJ2-5; TRBD2 agrees at 9 bases. The V gene end was trimmed by 0 bases and the J gene end by 5 bases; junction bases not matched to a gene: 8. Germline CDR1 reads SGHDT; CDR2 reads YYEEEE. The length of the CDR3 is 16 residues. CDR3 nucleotide sequence: TGTGCCAGCAGCTTGGCCGGAGGGCTAGCGGGGGAGACCCAGTACTTC. It encodes CASSLAGGLAGETQYF.

The table lists this clone with a few counts. V usage is TRBV19 and J usage is TRBJ2-7, with TRBD1 matching over 8 bases. Trimming took 5 bases from V and 3 from J; bases not matched to a gene: 9. Germline V gives CDR1 LNHDA, CDR2 SQIVND (reference sequence). The CDR3 loop spans 15 amino acids. DNA of the CDR3: TGTGCCAGTAGTGTTAGGTTCGGGACAGGCTACGAGCAGTACTTC. It codes for CASSVRFGTGYEQYF.

This clone was detected a few times. Other DNA variants within this sample encode the same CDR3. J is TRBJ1-2 and V is TRBV28; D perhaps matches TRBD1 (6 bases). Germline-derived CDR1 and CDR2 are MDHEN and SYDVKM. Between the trimmed V and J ends, which lost 4 bases and 4 bases, there was a span of 7 bases. The CDR3 is 12 residues long. In DNA, the CDR3 is TGTGCCAGCAGTTCGGACAGCTATGGCTACACCTTC. The encoded protein is CASSSDSYGYTF.

The gene calls are TRBV5-1 and TRBJ1-1, with 7 bases identical to TRBD1. This CDR3 has 17 residues. Germline lookup yields CDR1 SGHRS and CDR2 YFSETQ. With V trimmed by 4 bases and J by 1 base, 13 bases remained unmatched. CDR3 residues: CASSLTGRLAKNTEAFF. CDR3 bases: TGCGCCAGCAGCCTGACAGGGAGGCTAGCCAAGAACACTGAAGCTTTCTTT.

The chain has TRBV7-3 and TRBJ1-2; 9 nucleotides match TRBD1. This CDR3 is built from 13 residues. J gave up 8 bases and V 5 bases, and 6 bases lay outside the gene matches. CDR1 and CDR2 (germline): SGHTA, FQGTGA. DNA for the CDR3: TGTGCCAGCAGCCCGAACAGGGGGCAAGGCTACACCTTC. Its translation is CASSPNRGQGYTF. Variable domain in full (rest from reference TRBV7-3 and TRBJ1-2): GAGVSQTPSNKVTEKGKYVELRCDPISGHTALYWYRQSLGQGPEFLIYFQGTGAADDSGLPNDRFFAVRPEGSVSTLKIQRTERGDSAVYLCASSPNRGQGYTFGSGTRLTVV.

The CDR3 DNA reads TGTGCCAGCAGCTTCGGACAGGTCTACAATGAGCAGTTCTTC. Its protein product is CASSFGQVYNEQFF. V gene TRBV7-2 combines with J gene TRBJ2-1; the match to TRBD1 covers 7 bases. The CDR3 is 14 amino acids. V shed 3 bases and J 3 bases; nucleotides not matched to a gene: 2. In germline, CDR1 is SGHTA, CDR2 FQGNSA.

This rearrangement joins TRBV7-2 to TRBJ2-1; a weak D match, TRBD1 (6 bases). Germline lookup yields CDR1 SGHTA and CDR2 FQGNSA. The CDR3 is 14 residues long. V lost 3 bases to trimming and J lost 10 bases, with 16 bases between them. CDR3 nucleotide sequence: TGTGCCAGCAGCTTCCATACCGGGACAAACGAGCAGTTCTTC. It translates to CASSFHTGTNEQFF.

This clone occurred a few times. The chain recombines TRBV5-1 with TRBJ2-3, with unresolved D. CDR3 length: 16 residues. The germline V gene encodes CDR1 SGHRS and CDR2 YFSETQ. V lost 4 bases, J lost 0 bases, and 15 bases lay in between. As DNA, the CDR3 is TGCGCCAGCAGCCCGCCTACCCTCGCAAGCACAGATACGCAGTATTTT. It translates to CASSPPTLASTDTQYF.